A selection of T cell receptor beta chains follows, all from one sample in a study of T cell responses to AZD1222 COVID-19 vaccine. The table came from immunoSEQ multiplex PCR; TCRdb's copy has only in-frame clones and leaves some out. The sample comprises 150,000 to 200,000 clones, around 87% of which are singletons, and around 2.5% rests with the top ten. The sequences come from peripheral blood, collected on day 0 of MenACWY control vaccination. Receptors were obtained from an adult in good health. Both conserved end residues are part of each CDR3. D genes are given only for firm matches. Some rows have no size entry. The others give once, few or many, or a class for an expanded clone.

abundance: once
d_gene: TRBD1
v_gene: TRBV5-1
j_gene: TRBJ2-7
CDR3aa: CASSWWTGDSYEQYF
CDR3nt: TGCGCCAGCAGCTGGTGGACAGGTGACTCCTACGAGCAGTACTTC

abundance: NA
d_gene: TRBD2
v_gene: TRBV18
j_gene: TRBJ2-5
CDR3aa: CASSLSAGEETQYF
CDR3nt: TGTGCCAGCTCACTTTCAGCGGGAGAAGAGACCCAGTACTTC

abundance: NA
d_gene: NA
v_gene: TRBV15
j_gene: TRBJ1-4
CDR3aa: CASTTARAEKLFF
CDR3nt: TGTGCCTCAACCACGGCGAGGGCTGAAAAACTGTTTTTT

abundance: NA
d_gene: TRBD1
v_gene: TRBV6-5
j_gene: TRBJ1-4
CDR3aa: CASSYTSGTGGEKLFF
CDR3nt: TGTGCCAGCAGTTACACCAGCGGGACAGGGGGGGAAAAACTGTTTTTT

abundance: NA
d_gene: NA
v_gene: TRBV27
j_gene: TRBJ1-1
CDR3aa: CASSQTANTEAFF
CDR3nt: TGTGCCAGCAGTCAGACTGCCAACACTGAAGCTTTCTTT

abundance: NA
d_gene: NA
v_gene: TRBV6-5
j_gene: TRBJ2-5
CDR3aa: CASSSEPGILRETQYF
CDR3nt: TGTGCCAGCAGTTCTGAACCAGGGATCCTGAGGGAGACCCAGTACTTC

abundance: NA
d_gene: NA
v_gene: TRBV28
j_gene: TRBJ1-1
CDR3aa: CASSPGRGGTEAFF
CDR3nt: TGTGCCAGCAGCCCTGGGAGGGGGGGAACTGAAGCTTTCTTT

abundance: NA
d_gene: NA
v_gene: TRBV12-3/TRBV12-4
j_gene: TRBJ2-1
CDR3aa: CASSLGYNEQFF
CDR3nt: TGTGCCAGCAGTTTGGGCTATAATGAGCAGTTCTTC

abundance: NA
d_gene: NA
v_gene: TRBV11-1
j_gene: TRBJ2-7
CDR3aa: CASSLGSNYEQYF
CDR3nt: TGTGCCAGCAGCTTAGGCAGTAACTACGAGCAGTACTTC

abundance: NA
d_gene: TRBD2
v_gene: TRBV7-2
j_gene: TRBJ2-3
CDR3aa: CASSSSGGAADTQYF
CDR3nt: TGTGCCAGCAGCTCTAGCGGGGGGGCGGCAGATACGCAGTATTTT

abundance: NA
d_gene: NA
v_gene: TRBV7-8
j_gene: TRBJ1-3
CDR3aa: CASSPRPPGNTIYF
CDR3nt: TGTGCCAGCAGCCCCCGGCCCCCTGGAAACACCATATATTTT

abundance: NA
d_gene: TRBD2
v_gene: TRBV6-6
j_gene: TRBJ2-3
CDR3aa: CASSPSLAGGLGFTDTQYF
CDR3nt: TGTGCCAGCAGTCCCTCACTAGCGGGAGGGCTCGGGTTCACAGATACGCAGTATTTT

abundance: NA
d_gene: TRBD2
v_gene: TRBV3-1/TRBV3-2
j_gene: TRBJ2-2
CDR3aa: CASQPRRELAGGDTGELFF
CDR3nt: TGTGCCAGCCAACCTCGGAGGGAACTAGCGGGGGGTGACACCGGGGAGCTGTTTTTT

abundance: NA
d_gene: NA
v_gene: TRBV2
j_gene: TRBJ2-2
CDR3aa: CASGVGWELFF
CDR3nt: TGTGCCAGCGGGGTGGGCTGGGAGCTGTTTTTT

abundance: NA
d_gene: TRBD1
v_gene: TRBV6-5
j_gene: TRBJ1-6
CDR3aa: CASLTGADNSPLHF
CDR3nt: TGTGCCAGCTTAACAGGGGCCGATAATTCACCCCTCCACTTT

abundance: NA
d_gene: NA
v_gene: TRBV6-6
j_gene: TRBJ1-4
CDR3aa: CASRPWTDNEKLFF
CDR3nt: TGTGCCAGCAGGCCGTGGACAGATAATGAAAAACTGTTTTTT

abundance: once
d_gene: TRBD2
v_gene: TRBV9
j_gene: TRBJ2-7
CDR3aa: CASSVGGSTPYEQYF
CDR3nt: TGTGCCAGCAGCGTAGGCGGGAGCACCCCCTACGAGCAGTACTTC

abundance: NA
d_gene: TRBD2
v_gene: TRBV29-1
j_gene: TRBJ2-5
CDR3aa: CSGRLASETQYF
CDR3nt: TGCAGCGGGAGACTAGCGTCTGAGACCCAGTACTTC

abundance: NA
d_gene: NA
v_gene: TRBV14
j_gene: TRBJ2-5
CDR3aa: CASSQLPGRETQYF
CDR3nt: TGTGCCAGCAGCCAACTCCCTGGGCGGGAGACCCAGTACTTC

abundance: NA
d_gene: NA
v_gene: TRBV10-3
j_gene: TRBJ1-1
CDR3aa: CAISESLGGAEAFF
CDR3nt: TGTGCCATCAGTGAGTCGTTGGGCGGTGCTGAAGCTTTCTTT

abundance: once
d_gene: TRBD1
v_gene: TRBV6-1
j_gene: TRBJ2-3
CDR3aa: CASSDRGQGVDTQYF
CDR3nt: TGTGCCAGCAGTGATAGGGGGCAGGGGGTAGATACGCAGTATTTT

abundance: NA
d_gene: NA
v_gene: TRBV7-9
j_gene: TRBJ2-5
CDR3aa: CASSPDPGRQETQYF
CDR3nt: TGTGCCAGCAGCCCCGACCCGGGAAGACAAGAGACCCAGTACTTC

abundance: NA
d_gene: NA
v_gene: TRBV7-9
j_gene: TRBJ2-7
CDR3aa: CASSSGYSYEQYF
CDR3nt: TGTGCCAGCAGTTCCGGCTACTCCTACGAGCAGTACTTC

abundance: NA
d_gene: NA
v_gene: TRBV3-1/TRBV3-2
j_gene: TRBJ2-2
CDR3aa: CASSQGLANTGELFF
CDR3nt: TGTGCCAGCAGCCAAGGACTAGCGAACACCGGGGAGCTGTTTTTT

abundance: NA
d_gene: NA
v_gene: TRBV27
j_gene: TRBJ1-6
CDR3aa: CASSLFSGPGSPLHF
CDR3nt: TGTGCCAGCAGTTTATTCTCAGGGCCCGGTTCACCCCTCCACTTT

abundance: NA
d_gene: NA
v_gene: TRBV9
j_gene: TRBJ1-6
CDR3aa: CASSGPGANNSPLHF
CDR3nt: TGTGCCAGCAGCGGACCAGGGGCCAATAATTCACCCCTCCACTTT

abundance: NA
d_gene: NA
v_gene: TRBV9
j_gene: TRBJ2-5
CDR3aa: CASSLSGVQETQYF
CDR3nt: TGTGCCAGCAGCCTCAGTGGGGTTCAGGAGACCCAGTACTTC

abundance: NA
d_gene: TRBD1
v_gene: TRBV4-3
j_gene: TRBJ1-4
CDR3aa: CASSQDEGAYEKLFF
CDR3nt: TGCGCCAGCAGCCAAGACGAGGGGGCGTATGAAAAACTGTTTTTT

abundance: NA
d_gene: NA
v_gene: TRBV28
j_gene: TRBJ2-2
CDR3aa: CATGTTGELFF
CDR3nt: TGTGCCACCGGGACCACCGGGGAGCTGTTTTTT

abundance: NA
d_gene: NA
v_gene: TRBV29-1
j_gene: TRBJ2-3
CDR3aa: CSVEEVIVGRDTQYF
CDR3nt: TGCAGCGTTGAAGAAGTGATAGTGGGCAGGGATACGCAGTATTTT

abundance: once
d_gene: NA
v_gene: TRBV9
j_gene: TRBJ1-1
CDR3aa: CASSRSGGRNPEAFF
CDR3nt: TGTGCCAGCAGCCGAAGCGGGGGGCGTAATCCTGAAGCTTTCTTT

abundance: NA
d_gene: NA
v_gene: TRBV10-3
j_gene: TRBJ2-3
CDR3aa: CAISELESDTQYF
CDR3nt: TGTGCCATCAGTGAGCTAGAGTCAGATACGCAGTATTTT

abundance: NA
d_gene: NA
v_gene: TRBV4-1
j_gene: TRBJ1-2
CDR3aa: CASSPTDWGYGYTF
CDR3nt: TGCGCCAGCAGCCCAACCGACTGGGGCTATGGCTACACCTTC

abundance: NA
d_gene: NA
v_gene: TRBV30
j_gene: TRBJ1-2
CDR3aa: CATPSETKGYGYTF
CDR3nt: TGTGCAACCCCTAGCGAAACAAAGGGATATGGCTACACCTTC

abundance: NA
d_gene: TRBD1
v_gene: TRBV5-1
j_gene: TRBJ2-7
CDR3aa: CASSLPQTGGSLGVYEQYF
CDR3nt: TGCGCCAGCAGCCTCCCCCAGACAGGGGGCAGTCTCGGGGTTTACGAGCAGTACTTC

abundance: NA
d_gene: TRBD1
v_gene: TRBV19
j_gene: TRBJ1-5
CDR3aa: CASSDRVGQPQHF
CDR3nt: TGTGCCAGTAGTGACAGGGTTGGACAGCCCCAGCATTTT

abundance: NA
d_gene: TRBD1
v_gene: TRBV9
j_gene: TRBJ2-5
CDR3aa: CASSAGQDTKTQYF
CDR3nt: TGTGCCAGCAGCGCCGGACAGGACACGAAGACCCAGTACTTC

abundance: NA
d_gene: TRBD2
v_gene: TRBV28
j_gene: TRBJ2-5
CDR3aa: CASSFSFVGGGEGETQYF
CDR3nt: TGTGCCAGCAGTTTTTCCTTTGTTGGCGGGGGGGAAGGAGAGACCCAGTACTTC

abundance: NA
d_gene: NA
v_gene: TRBV11-2
j_gene: TRBJ2-5
CDR3aa: CASRDTQETQYF
CDR3nt: TGTGCCAGCAGGGACACCCAAGAGACCCAGTACTTC

abundance: NA
d_gene: NA
v_gene: TRBV5-8
j_gene: TRBJ2-7
CDR3aa: CASSLRLRGTLEQYF
CDR3nt: TGTGCCAGCAGCTTGCGATTGCGGGGTACCCTGGAGCAGTACTTC

abundance: NA
d_gene: TRBD1
v_gene: TRBV9
j_gene: TRBJ1-4
CDR3aa: CASSGGTGEEKLFF
CDR3nt: TGTGCCAGCAGCGGGGGGACAGGGGAGGAAAAACTGTTTTTT

abundance: NA
d_gene: NA
v_gene: TRBV7-2
j_gene: TRBJ2-5
CDR3aa: CASSRGPGGETQYF
CDR3nt: TGTGCCAGCAGCCGGGGCCCTGGGGGAGAGACCCAGTACTTC

abundance: once
d_gene: NA
v_gene: TRBV5-1
j_gene: TRBJ2-2
CDR3aa: CASSLSVGVPGELFF
CDR3nt: TGCGCCAGCAGCTTGTCGGTGGGAGTGCCCGGGGAGCTGTTTTTT

abundance: NA
d_gene: TRBD2
v_gene: TRBV19
j_gene: TRBJ2-1
CDR3aa: CASSGLAGGRLYNEQFF
CDR3nt: TGTGCCAGTAGCGGACTAGCGGGAGGCCGGCTCTACAATGAGCAGTTCTTC

abundance: once
d_gene: NA
v_gene: TRBV2
j_gene: TRBJ1-1
CDR3aa: CASSAGQGLEAFF
CDR3nt: TGTGCCAGCAGTGCAGGGCAGGGGCTTGAAGCTTTCTTT

abundance: NA
d_gene: TRBD1
v_gene: TRBV29-1
j_gene: TRBJ1-5
CDR3aa: CSVAGQGSNQPQHF
CDR3nt: TGCAGCGTTGCGGGACAGGGAAGCAATCAGCCCCAGCATTTT

abundance: few
d_gene: NA
v_gene: TRBV7-2
j_gene: TRBJ1-2
CDR3aa: CASSLERPRYGYTF
CDR3nt: TGTGCCAGCAGCTTAGAACGGCCCCGCTATGGCTACACCTTC

abundance: NA
d_gene: NA
v_gene: TRBV12-3/TRBV12-4
j_gene: TRBJ1-1
CDR3aa: CASSLGGGTEAFF
CDR3nt: TGTGCCAGCAGTTTGGGGGGGGGCACTGAAGCTTTCTTT

abundance: few
d_gene: NA
v_gene: TRBV7-9
j_gene: TRBJ2-1
CDR3aa: CASSSTGTYEQFF
CDR3nt: TGTGCCAGCAGCTCGACAGGGACTTATGAGCAGTTCTTC

abundance: few
d_gene: TRBD2
v_gene: TRBV11-2
j_gene: TRBJ2-1
CDR3aa: CASSFRTREGEQFF
CDR3nt: TGTGCCAGCAGCTTTCGGACTAGGGAAGGTGAGCAGTTCTTC

abundance: NA
d_gene: TRBD2
v_gene: TRBV6-5
j_gene: TRBJ2-5
CDR3aa: CASKASGGSETQYF
CDR3nt: TGTGCCAGCAAGGCGAGCGGGGGGTCGGAGACCCAGTACTTC

abundance: NA
d_gene: TRBD1
v_gene: TRBV19
j_gene: TRBJ2-3
CDR3aa: CASSKTGGLDTQYF
CDR3nt: TGTGCCAGTAGCAAGACAGGGGGCTTAGATACGCAGTATTTT

abundance: NA
d_gene: TRBD2
v_gene: TRBV28
j_gene: TRBJ2-5
CDR3aa: CASSLGSGREKTQYF
CDR3nt: TGTGCCAGCAGTTTAGGTAGCGGGAGGGAGAAGACCCAGTACTTC